Below, one TCR beta chain is given with its context. The clone's antigen remains unknown. Every participant had a single incident cervical HPV16 infection, and women with prevalent HPV16 infections were excluded. Cervical HPV DNA was detected with MY09/MY11 PCR, and genotyping was done with dot-blot hybridization. Fifteen mL of heparinized blood were centrifuged, and the buffy coat was split into aliquots, frozen at -30 degrees C, and then kept at -80 degrees C. QIAGEN kits were used to extract genomic DNA from buffy coat specimens. Using the immunoSEQ assay, multiplex PCR amplified TCR beta CDR3 regions from an average of approximately 1,200 ng of genomic DNA per sample. To correct primer bias, the assay used a complete synthetic TCR repertoire to set an amplification baseline. The amplicons were sequenced using the Illumina platform. The paper's processing steps were these. Sequence errors were corrected by clustering with frequency ratios and a modified nearest-neighbor algorithm, and the sequences were then analyzed in the immunoSEQ Analyzer using IMGT gene definitions. TCR richness and evenness were averaged over 20 rarefaction repeats at each rarefaction depth, excluding samples with fewer sequences than the depth. Wilcoxon rank sum tests with FDR correction were used to compare relative abundances of V, D and J genes between the groups. An intraclass correlation of roughly 95% for TCR richness and an average of roughly 76% across some 69 gene segments were obtained from the blinded duplicates. Drawn from immuneACCESS, this table holds only the in-frame rearrangements with V and J called that TCRdb kept. Clones are partly lost; checked studies trace under half to an unresolved V gene and leave the rest unexplained. The D gene and trimming were derived from the DNA, and the V and J assignments and clone size from that table. This sample's table contains tens of thousands of clones. The top ten clonotypes cover under 7% of the sample.

The record originates from a study of T cells in women clearing cervical HPV infection listed by TCRdb under 2018. General notes on the study: The cases were approximately 23 women with histologically confirmed HPV16-related CIN3 or worse, and 2 of those women had invasive cancers. Controls were some 26 women whose single incident HPV16 infection cleared within 12 months without precancer or cancer developing. Blood from cases was drawn at the visit where the lesion was first identified, while blood from controls was drawn once the infection was no longer detected. For cases, a median interval of about 150 days, with an interquartile range of 90 to 200 days, was observed between lesion detection and blood sampling. HLA typing was available for only a few women, so HLA type could not be excluded as a confounder. An exploratory proof-of-principle case-control study, nested within the Guanacaste HPV Natural History Study in Costa Rica, was conducted to compare TCR repertoires across cervical HPV16 outcomes. Cases were matched to controls by age within five years and by the year the sample was collected. A median age of nearly 35 years was observed in cases versus more than 37 in controls, and no significant differences in baseline characteristics were found. The parent cohort enrolled roughly 9,400 women aged 18 or older in Guanacaste, Costa Rica, in 1993 to 1994 and followed the women for less than eight years. Five blinded duplicates per group were added as quality controls, so that some 60 samples were obtained: around 50 participants and around 10 replicates.

The research as a whole found: Because T-cell numbers per sample were unknown, differences in richness could reflect varying T-cell content rather than repertoire biology. By combining richness with V gene abundances, random forest classifiers separated cases from controls with an estimated AUC of 0.75 to 0.9. TCR repertoire richness was significantly higher in CIN3+ cases than in controls across sequencing depths, while evenness did not differ. The cross-sectional design could not show whether the associations came before the infection or were a result of it, and neither effector/memory subsets nor HPV-specific T cells were isolated.

The sequence was obtained from a woman between 18 and 69 years old with a cervical HPV16 infection that either progressed to CIN3+ or cleared (not recorded which). Sequenced: blood buffy coat.

Here the CDR3 is given as CASSISGGNQPQYF. The DNA read from the CDR3 is TGTGCCAGTAGTATCTCGGGGGGCAATCAGCCG. Recombination joined TRBV19 with TRBJ2-3; possibly the D gene is TRBD2, per 7 matching bases. The CDR3 extends 3 residues past the end of the read, so its final part is completed from the germline J gene. The germline V gene (reference sequence) sets CDR1 to LNHDA and CDR2 to SQIVND. The cysteine opens and the phenylalanine closes a CDR3 of 14 amino acids. The DNA has 33 bases, all within the CDR3, and is read from base 1.